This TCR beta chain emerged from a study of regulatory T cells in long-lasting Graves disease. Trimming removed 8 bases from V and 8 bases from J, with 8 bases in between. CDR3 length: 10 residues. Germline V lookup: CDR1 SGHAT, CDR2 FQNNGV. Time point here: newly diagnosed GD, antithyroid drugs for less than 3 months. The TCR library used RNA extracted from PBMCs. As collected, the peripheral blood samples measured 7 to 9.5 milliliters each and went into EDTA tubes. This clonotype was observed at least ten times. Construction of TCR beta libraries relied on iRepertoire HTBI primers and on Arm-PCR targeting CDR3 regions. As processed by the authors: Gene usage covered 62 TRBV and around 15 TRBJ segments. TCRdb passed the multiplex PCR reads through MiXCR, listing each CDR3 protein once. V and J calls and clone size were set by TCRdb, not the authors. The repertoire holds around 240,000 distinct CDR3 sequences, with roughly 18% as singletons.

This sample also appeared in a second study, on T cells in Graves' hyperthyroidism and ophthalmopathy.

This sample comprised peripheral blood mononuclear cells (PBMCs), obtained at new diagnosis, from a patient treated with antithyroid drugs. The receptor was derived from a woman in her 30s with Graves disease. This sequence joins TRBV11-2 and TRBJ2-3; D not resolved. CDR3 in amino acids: CASGLGTQYF. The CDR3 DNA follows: TGTGCCAGCGGGTTGGGTACGCAGTATTTT.